These 23 T cell receptor beta chains share one sample of origin, sequenced in a study of blood T cell repertoires in COVID-19 (dated by TCRdb to 2019 to 2021). The library came from the immunoSEQ multiplex PCR assay. Here the immuneACCESS table is served through TCRdb, limited to in-frame sequences with V and J called. Missing clones are a known gap in these copies; in checked studies unresolved V genes cover under half, and the rest lacks a known reason. Present in this sample are about 140,000 clones, around 90% of which were seen just once. The ten largest make up 1.5% of the sample. The sequenced sample was peripheral blood. These receptors were taken from a woman aged 60-75 years with acute or convalescent COVID-19.

CDR3 DNA sequence: TGTGCCAGCAGCCTAGGACAGGGGGCAATCTATGGCTACACCTTC. Its translation is CASSLGQGAIYGYTF. J is TRBJ1-2 and V is TRBV7-2, with 11 positions matching TRBD1. Germline assignment: CDR1 SGHTA and CDR2 FQGNSA. The junction had 6 bases not matched to a gene; V was cut back by 5 bases and J by 4 bases. The CDR3 sequence is 15 residues long.

The chain is built from TRBV6-5 and TRBJ2-1; TRBD1 matches at 7 bases. CDR3 length: 15 amino acids. Germline CDR1 reads MNHEY; CDR2 reads SVGAGI. With 6 bases clipped from V and 6 bases from J, the junction kept 11 bases outside the gene matches. CDR3 coding DNA: TGTGCCAGCAGGAACAGGGGCTGGGGCGCCAATGAGCAGTTCTTC. This codes for CASRNRGWGANEQFF.

V gene TRBV6-2 or TRBV6-3 combines with J gene TRBJ1-6, with a weak D call TRBD1 (6 bases). Germline loops: CDR1 MNHEY, CDR2 SVGEGT. V lost 4 bases to trimming and J lost 3 bases, with 10 bases between them. The CDR3 consists of 15 residues. The CDR3 sequence is CASSSTGNYNSPLHF. The CDR3 DNA follows: TGTGCCAGCAGTTCCACAGGGAACTATAATTCACCCCTCCACTTT.

The chain combines TRBV5-5 with TRBJ1-4; a possible D gene is TRBD1 (6 bases). This CDR3 is 15 amino acids long. The V end lost 5 bases, the J end lost 4 bases, and 15 bases lay between the germline ends. The germline V gene has CDR1 SGHKS and CDR2 YYEKEE (reference sequence). CDR3 in amino acids: CASRDSGGFNEKLFF. Here the CDR3 DNA reads TGTGCCAGCAGGGACAGTGGTGGATTTAATGAAAAACTGTTTTTT.

The chain is built from TRBV7-2 and TRBJ2-2; 9 bases agree with TRBD2. Germline V gives CDR1 SGHTA, CDR2 FQGNSA. This CDR3 is 16 amino acids long. Trimming removed 2 bases from V and 0 bases from J; junction bases left unmatched: 1. This chain's CDR3 is CASSLSSGANTGELFF. CDR3 bases: TGTGCCAGCAGCTTATCTAGCGGGGCGAACACCGGGGAGCTGTTTTTT.

The V call is TRBV19, the J call TRBJ1-5; D not certain. V shed 7 bases and J shed 2 bases, with 9 bases lying between them. Germline V gene data show CDR1 as LNHDA and CDR2 as SQIVND (reference sequence). This CDR3 is 13 amino acids long. The CDR3 DNA reads TGTGCCAGTACCCCTCGGGGCAATCAGCCCCAGCATTTT. This codes for CASTPRGNQPQHF.

The chain joins TRBV10-3 to TRBJ2-3, with 14 bases aligning to TRBD2. With V trimmed by 6 bases and J by 7 bases, 3 bases remained unmatched. CDR1 and CDR2 (germline): ENHRY, SYGVKD. CDR3 size: 14 residues. The CDR3 sequence is CAIRGLAGEHTQYF. CDR3 nucleotide sequence: TGTGCCATCAGGGGACTAGCGGGAGAGCATACGCAGTATTTT.

The V and J genes are TRBV25-1 and TRBJ1-2; no clear D. V shed 8 bases and J shed 2 bases, with 15 bases lying between them. The V gene's germline CDR1 is MGHDK and CDR2 SYGVNS. CDR3 length: 14 amino acids. This CDR3 reads CASSSDGGNYGYTF. CDR3 sequence (DNA): TGTGCCAGCTCCTCGGACGGAGGGAACTATGGCTACACCTTC.

The CDR3 protein is CAISRQESYEQYF. The CDR3 nucleotides read TGTGCCATCAGTAGACAGGAGAGCTACGAGCAGTACTTC. This sequence joins TRBV10-3 and TRBJ2-7, with D tentatively TRBD1 (6 bases). The CDR3 has 13 residues. Germline CDR1 reads ENHRY; CDR2 reads SYGVKD. Trimming left V 5 bases short and J 3 bases short, with 11 bases between.

V usage is TRBV29-1 and J usage is TRBJ1-2; D possibly corresponds to TRBD1 (5 bases). There are 11 residues in the CDR3. Germline V gene sequence: CDR1 SQVTM, CDR2 ANQGSEA. Trimming took 1 base from V and 8 from J, leaving 8 bases between them. CDR3 in DNA: TGCAGCGTTGAAGCGGGGGAAGGCTACACCTTC. Translating it yields CSVEAGEGYTF.

The chain joins TRBV5-1 to TRBJ2-3; the match to TRBD1 covers 7 bases. CDR1 and CDR2 from the germline V gene are SGHRS and YFSETQ. After removal of 3 bases from V and 1 base from J, the junction contained 8 bases not matched to a gene. The CDR3 is made up of 16 amino acids. The CDR3 sequence is CASSSRDSTGTDTQYF. The DNA for the CDR3 is TGCGCCAGCAGCTCCCGGGACAGTACAGGCACAGATACGCAGTATTTT.

The gene calls are TRBV2 and TRBJ2-2, with D perhaps TRBD1 (6 bases). V was shortened by 2 bases and J by 6 bases, with 13 bases between the two germline ends. CDR3 length: 15 amino acids. In germline, CDR1 is SNHLY, CDR2 FYNNEI. Here the CDR3 reads CASSEPGHEAGELFF. The CDR3 DNA follows: TGTGCCAGCAGTGAACCGGGACATGAGGCCGGGGAGCTGTTTTTT.

This chain links TRBV4-1 with TRBJ2-6; a possible D gene is TRBD2 (5 bases). The CDR3 consists of 22 residues. Germline CDR1 MGHRA, CDR2 YSYEKL. V lost 2 bases and J 2 bases, leaving 28 bases between the germline ends. The CDR3 sequence: CASSQKRLPGETKRAGANVLTF. The DNA of the CDR3 is TGCGCCAGCAGCCAAAAAAGGCTTCCCGGGGAAACAAAAAGGGCTGGGGCCAACGTCCTGACTTTC.

This rearrangement joins TRBV2 to TRBJ1-6; weak D call: TRBD1 (5 bases). The CDR3 has 13 amino acids. Germline values: CDR1 SNHLY, CDR2 FYNNEI. The V end was cut by 8 bases, the J end by 7 bases, with 12 bases between. CDR3: CASSRDSNSPLHF. The DNA of the CDR3 is TGTGCCAGCTCCCGAGACAGCAATTCACCCCTCCACTTT.

This chain connects TRBV5-6 to TRBJ2-3; possible D gene TRBD1, 6 bases. The germline gives CDR1 SGHDT, CDR2 YYEEEE. Trimming removed 2 bases at V and 0 bases at J, with 13 bases between. The CDR3 is made up of 16 amino acids. This CDR3 reads CASSFTGTSSTDTQYF. As DNA, the CDR3 is TGTGCCAGCAGCTTTACAGGGACCTCTAGCACAGATACGCAGTATTTT.

V is TRBV20-1 and J is TRBJ2-2; D unresolved. The germline gives CDR1 DFQATT, CDR2 SNEGSKA (reference sequence). The CDR3 contains 11 residues. Trimming removed 5 bases at V and 4 bases at J, with 5 bases between. The CDR3 sequence: CSAPRTGELFF. The CDR3 region has the DNA TGCAGTGCTCCCCGCACCGGGGAGCTGTTTTTT.

This clone showed up just a few times. The rearrangement links TRBV27 to TRBJ2-1; 15 nucleotides agree with TRBD2. Germline V gene data show CDR1 as MNHEY and CDR2 as SMNVEV (reference sequence). V was pared by 9 bases and J by 2 bases, with 11 bases of the junction left unmatched. This CDR3 has 18 residues. The CDR3 coding sequence is TGTGCCAGTCGCGGACTAGCGGGGGGGCCGAGGACCTACAATGAGCAGTTCTTC. Its translation is CASRGLAGGPRTYNEQFF.

The chain combines TRBV28 with TRBJ1-1; no firm D call. This CDR3 is built from 17 residues. Trimming took off 3 bases at V and 1 base at J, with 18 bases between the two ends. CDR1 is MDHEN, CDR2 SYDVKM, per germline. The CDR3 region has the DNA TGTGCCAGCAGTTTTCCACTGTTAAGTCTTAAGAACACTGAAGCTTTCTTT. Its translation is CASSFPLLSLKNTEAFF.

V is TRBV29-1 and J is TRBJ1-1; 7 nucleotides agree with TRBD1. Germline trimming cut 7 bases from V and 1 base from J; bases unmatched to any gene: 3. CDR1 is SQVTM and CDR2 is ANQGSEA in the germline V gene. The CDR3 sequence is 12 residues long. The CDR3 DNA reads TGCAGCGGGAACAGGGGGAACACTGAAGCTTTCTTT. It encodes CSGNRGNTEAFF.

The sample holds one count of this clone. The chain links TRBV6-2 or TRBV6-3 to TRBJ1-5; no definite D call. This CDR3 has 16 residues. Germline V lookup: CDR1 MNHEY, CDR2 SVGEGT. Trimming stripped 2 bases from V and 0 bases from J, with 11 bases between. CDR3 sequence reads: CASSYGSGGSNQPQHF. The CDR3 coding sequence is TGTGCCAGCAGTTACGGATCGGGAGGTAGCAATCAGCCCCAGCATTTT.

The rearrangement uses TRBV19 and TRBJ1-2; TRBD1 aligns across 10 bases. The CDR3 totals 16 residues. Looked up from germline, CDR1 is LNHDA and CDR2 is SQIVND (reference sequence). V lost 4 bases to trimming and J lost 4 bases; unmatched junction nucleotides: 9. The CDR3 region is CASSRGTGELGYGYTF. The CDR3 DNA follows: TGTGCCAGTAGTAGAGGGACAGGGGAGCTCGGCTATGGCTACACCTTC.

The chain links TRBV7-2 to TRBJ1-3; unclear D gene. Germline V gene data show CDR1 as SGHTA and CDR2 as FQGNSA. V gave up 6 bases and J gave up 3 bases, with 15 bases separating them. The CDR3 is made up of 15 amino acids. The CDR3 DNA reads TGTGCCAGCAGGGAGAATTGGAGCTTTGGAAACACCATATATTTT. Translation gives CASRENWSFGNTIYF.

The chain combines TRBV6-6 with TRBJ1-5; D is undetermined. This CDR3 comprises 16 residues. CDR1 is MNHNY and CDR2 is SVGAGI in the germline V gene (reference sequence). V shed 2 bases and J shed 1 base, with 12 bases lying between them. The CDR3 reads CASSYADSPSNQPQHF. The CDR3 region has the DNA TGTGCCAGCAGTTACGCCGACTCCCCCAGCAATCAGCCCCAGCATTTT.